This TCR beta chain was profiled in a study of response to subunit inactivated influenza vaccine. This clonotype was counted only a few times. TCRdb re-called the RT-PCR reads with MiXCR, one entry per CDR3 protein. The sample records 500,000 to 700,000 distinct CDR3 sequences, 20% to 25% being singletons. The CDR3 spans 15 residues. Trimming pared 8 bases from V and 0 bases from J, leaving 18 bases between. CDR1 and CDR2 (germline): DFQATT, SNEGSKA (reference sequence). These sequences were also reported in another study, on T cells expressing NK-cell markers. As reported in that work: In generating TCR beta cDNA, 5'RACE template switching with UMIs was used. Sorted CD3+CD56-NKG2C+, CD3+CD56+NKG2C- and CD3+CD56+NKG2C+ T cells were the source of the TCR beta repertoires.

The TCR sequence derives from a man aged 50-60 years who received an inactivated influenza vaccine. The rearrangement links TRBV20-1 to TRBJ2-3; no clear D gene. The source material was CD4+ T cells sorted from PBMCs, sampled about 11 days after vaccination. CDR3 bases: TGCAGTACGGCTAGAGACTCCGGAAGCACAGATACGCAGTATTTT. Protein: CSTARDSGSTDTQYF.